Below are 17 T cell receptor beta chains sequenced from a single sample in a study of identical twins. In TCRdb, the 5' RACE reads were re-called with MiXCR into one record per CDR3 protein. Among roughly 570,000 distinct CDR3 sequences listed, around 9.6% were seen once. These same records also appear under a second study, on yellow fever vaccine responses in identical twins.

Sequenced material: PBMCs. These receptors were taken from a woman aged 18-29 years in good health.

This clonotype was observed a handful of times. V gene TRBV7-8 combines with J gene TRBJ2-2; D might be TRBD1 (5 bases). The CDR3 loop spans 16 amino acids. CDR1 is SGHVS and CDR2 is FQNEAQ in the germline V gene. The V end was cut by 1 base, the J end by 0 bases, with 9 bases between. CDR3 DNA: TGTGCCAGCAGCTTAGTAAGGGGCCCGAACACCGGGGAGCTGTTTTTT. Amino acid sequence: CASSLVRGPNTGELFF.

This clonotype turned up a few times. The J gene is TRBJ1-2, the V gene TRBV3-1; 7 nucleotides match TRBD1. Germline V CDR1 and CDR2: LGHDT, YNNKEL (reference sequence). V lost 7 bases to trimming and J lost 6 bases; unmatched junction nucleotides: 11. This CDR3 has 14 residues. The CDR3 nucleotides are TGTGCCAGCACCCGGTCCGACAGGGACCATGGCTACACCTTC. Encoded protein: CASTRSDRDHGYTF.

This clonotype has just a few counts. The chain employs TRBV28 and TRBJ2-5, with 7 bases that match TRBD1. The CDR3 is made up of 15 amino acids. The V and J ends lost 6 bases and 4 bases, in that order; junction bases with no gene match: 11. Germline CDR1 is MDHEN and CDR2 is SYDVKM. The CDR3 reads CASSAWDSRGETQYF. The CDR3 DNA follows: TGTGCCAGCAGCGCCTGGGACAGCCGGGGAGAGACCCAGTACTTC.

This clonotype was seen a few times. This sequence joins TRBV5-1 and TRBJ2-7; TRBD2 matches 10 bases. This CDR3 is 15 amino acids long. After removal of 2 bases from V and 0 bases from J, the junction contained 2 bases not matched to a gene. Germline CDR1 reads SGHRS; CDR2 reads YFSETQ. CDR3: CASSFSGGISYEQYF. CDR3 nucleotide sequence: TGCGCCAGCAGCTTTAGCGGGGGGATCTCCTACGAGCAGTACTTC. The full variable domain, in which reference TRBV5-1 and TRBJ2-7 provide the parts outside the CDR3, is KAGVTQTPRYLIKTRGQQVTLSCSPISGHRSVSWYQQTPGQGLQFLFEYFSETQRNKGNFPGRFSGRQFSNSRSEMNVSTLELGDSALYLCASSFSGGISYEQYFGPGTRLTVT.

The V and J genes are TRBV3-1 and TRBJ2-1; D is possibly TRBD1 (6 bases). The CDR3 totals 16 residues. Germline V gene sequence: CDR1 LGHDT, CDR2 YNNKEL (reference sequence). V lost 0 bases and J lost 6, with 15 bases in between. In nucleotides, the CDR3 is TGTGCCAGCAGCCAAGAGGGGCCAGGGGTAGGCAATGAGCAGTTCTTC. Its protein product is CASSQEGPGVGNEQFF.

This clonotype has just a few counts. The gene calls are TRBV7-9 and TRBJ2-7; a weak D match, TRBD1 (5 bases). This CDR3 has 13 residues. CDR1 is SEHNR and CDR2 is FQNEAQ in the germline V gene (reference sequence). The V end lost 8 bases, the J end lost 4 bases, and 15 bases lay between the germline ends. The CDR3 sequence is CASGHRGAYEQYF. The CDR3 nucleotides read TGTGCCAGCGGTCATAGGGGCGCATACGAGCAGTACTTC.

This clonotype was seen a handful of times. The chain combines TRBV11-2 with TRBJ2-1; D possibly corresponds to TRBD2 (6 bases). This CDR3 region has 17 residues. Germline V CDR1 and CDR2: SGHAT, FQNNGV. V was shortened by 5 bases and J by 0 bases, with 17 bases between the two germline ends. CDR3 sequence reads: CASSPRASARSYNEQFF. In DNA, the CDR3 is TGTGCCAGCAGCCCCCGGGCTAGCGCCCGCTCCTACAATGAGCAGTTCTTC.

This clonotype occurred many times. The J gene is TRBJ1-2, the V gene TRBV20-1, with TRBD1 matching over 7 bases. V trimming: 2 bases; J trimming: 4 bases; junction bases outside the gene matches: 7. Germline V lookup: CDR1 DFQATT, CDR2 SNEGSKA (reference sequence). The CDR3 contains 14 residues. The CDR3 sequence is CSARRRDRGYGYTF. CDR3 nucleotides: TGCAGTGCTAGACGCCGGGACAGAGGCTATGGCTACACCTTC.

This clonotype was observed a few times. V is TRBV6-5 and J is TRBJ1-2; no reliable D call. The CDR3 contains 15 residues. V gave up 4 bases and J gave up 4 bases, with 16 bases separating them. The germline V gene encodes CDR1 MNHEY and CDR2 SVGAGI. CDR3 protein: CASSSAGVAFYGYTF. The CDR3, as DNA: TGTGCCAGCAGTTCCGCTGGCGTGGCCTTCTATGGCTACACCTTC.

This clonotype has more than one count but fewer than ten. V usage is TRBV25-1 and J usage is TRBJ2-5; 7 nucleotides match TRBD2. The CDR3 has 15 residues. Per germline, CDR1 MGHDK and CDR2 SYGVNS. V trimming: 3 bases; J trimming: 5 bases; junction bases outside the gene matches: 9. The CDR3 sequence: CASSDPSLARETQYF. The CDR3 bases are TGTGCCAGCAGTGATCCATCACTAGCGAGGGAGACCCAGTACTTC.

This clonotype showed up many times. The CDR3 region is CASSQYSSYEQYF. CDR3 coding DNA: TGTGCCAGCAGCCAATACAGCTCCTACGAGCAGTACTTC. This chain links TRBV3-1 with TRBJ2-7; D remains unclear. The CDR3 totals 13 residues. CDR1 and CDR2 (germline): LGHDT, YNNKEL (reference sequence). V was pared by 2 bases and J by 0 bases, with 5 bases between.

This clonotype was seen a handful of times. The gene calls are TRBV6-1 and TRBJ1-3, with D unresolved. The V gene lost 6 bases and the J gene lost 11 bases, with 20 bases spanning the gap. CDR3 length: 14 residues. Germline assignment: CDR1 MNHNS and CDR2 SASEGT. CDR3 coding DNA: TGTGCCAGCAGCGTAACCCAGTCTACAGACGCCATATATTTT. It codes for CASSVTQSTDAIYF.

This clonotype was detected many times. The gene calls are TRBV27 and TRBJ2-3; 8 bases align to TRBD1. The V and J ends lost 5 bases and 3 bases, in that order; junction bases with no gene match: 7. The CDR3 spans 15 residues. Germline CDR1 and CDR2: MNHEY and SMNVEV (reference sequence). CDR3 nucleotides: TGTGCCAGCAGTCCAAGACAGGGGCTGACAGATACGCAGTATTTT. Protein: CASSPRQGLTDTQYF.

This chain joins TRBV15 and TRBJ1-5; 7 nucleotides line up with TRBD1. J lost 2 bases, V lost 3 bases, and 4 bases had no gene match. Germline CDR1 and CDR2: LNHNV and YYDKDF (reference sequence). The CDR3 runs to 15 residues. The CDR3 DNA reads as TGTGCCACCAGCAGTTTTGACAGGGGCAATCAGCCCCAGCATTTT. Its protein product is CATSSFDRGNQPQHF.

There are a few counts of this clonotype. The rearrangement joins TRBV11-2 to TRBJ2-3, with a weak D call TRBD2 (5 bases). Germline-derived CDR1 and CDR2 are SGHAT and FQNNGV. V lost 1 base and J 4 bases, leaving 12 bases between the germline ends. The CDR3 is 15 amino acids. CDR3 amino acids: CASSLGQFGADTQYF. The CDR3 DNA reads TGTGCCAGCAGCTTAGGCCAGTTCGGGGCAGATACGCAGTATTTT.

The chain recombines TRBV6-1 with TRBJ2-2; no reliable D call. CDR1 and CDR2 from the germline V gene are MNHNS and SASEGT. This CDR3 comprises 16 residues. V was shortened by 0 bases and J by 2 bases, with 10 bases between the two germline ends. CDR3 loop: CASSEALFANTGELFF. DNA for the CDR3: TGTGCCAGCAGTGAAGCGCTTTTCGCCAACACCGGGGAGCTGTTTTTT.

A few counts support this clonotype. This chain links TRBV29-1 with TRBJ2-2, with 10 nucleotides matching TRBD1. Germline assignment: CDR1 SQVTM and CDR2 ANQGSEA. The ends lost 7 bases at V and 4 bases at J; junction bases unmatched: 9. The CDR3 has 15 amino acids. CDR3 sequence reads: CSAGDRGGSTGELFF. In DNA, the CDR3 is TGCAGCGCCGGGGACAGGGGAGGAAGCACCGGGGAGCTGTTTTTT.